This paragraph reports one T cell receptor beta chain. Its antigen remains unidentified. The data belong to a study of CD8 T cells in Susac syndrome. Study-wide points: In its TCR sequencing and HLA analysis, the study acknowledged that the number of individuals was relatively small.

With V trimmed by 6 bases and J by 4 bases, 5 bases remained unmatched. Germline V gives CDR1 SNHLY, CDR2 FYNNEI. The CDR3 has 13 residues. Negative isolation yielded the CD8+ and CD4+ T cells, while FACS enriched the TEMRA cells. cDNA came from about 0.46 to 1 ug RNA primed by random hexamers. Using its own MiXCR run on the immunoSEQ multiplex PCR reads, TCRdb lists one record per CDR3 protein. The table includes around 130,000 distinct CDR3 sequences, 94% detected once. The specimen was CD4+ T cells from PBMCs. This chain joins TRBV2 and TRBJ1-1; 7 bases match TRBD1. This TCR came from a human donor in good health. The CDR3 protein is CASRGDRATEAFF. For the CDR3, the DNA is TGTGCCAGCAGGGGAGACAGGGCCACTGAAGCTTTCTTT.